This is a list of T cell receptor beta chains from one sample in a study of T cell responses to AZD1222 COVID-19 vaccine. Here immunoSEQ multiplex PCR was the method, and the copy in TCRdb shows in-frame clones only, minus some. Of about 200,000 clones in the sample, roughly 94% are singletons; the top ten hold roughly 1.8%. The specimen comprised peripheral blood, sampled 28 days after the second dose of the MenACWY control vaccine. The receptors shown here come from an adult who received the MenACWY meningococcal vaccine as a control. The conserved cysteine and the conserved F or W are not part of the CDR3 here. Fields, in order: V gene, J gene, CDR3 protein.

V: TRBV18; J: TRBJ2-7; CDR3: ASSPLGTGRFYEQY
V: TRBV3-1/TRBV3-2; J: TRBJ2-7; CDR3: ASSQGPSGRAGWEQY
V: TRBV11-2; J: TRBJ1-6; CDR3: ASSLIAAPPNSPLH
V: TRBV6-5; J: TRBJ2-1; CDR3: ASRPPLAGLNEQF
V: TRBV28; J: TRBJ2-3; CDR3: ASSFGGADTQY
V: TRBV9; J: TRBJ1-2; CDR3: ASSVAGISDGYT
V: TRBV19; J: TRBJ2-7; CDR3: ASKSGYEQY
V: TRBV7-9; J: TRBJ2-3; CDR3: ASSLGAGLSTDTQY
V: TRBV6-2/TRBV6-3; J: TRBJ2-7; CDR3: ASSYPDRVGRYRYEQY
V: TRBV28; J: TRBJ1-1; CDR3: ASSRRGGTEAF
V: TRBV6-4; J: TRBJ2-1; CDR3: ASSTSGTEHNEQF
V: TRBV5-1; J: TRBJ2-7; CDR3: ASSWGLAGGLYEQY
V: TRBV24-1; J: TRBJ2-2; CDR3: ATRPTGREGPNTGELF
V: TRBV30; J: TRBJ1-4; CDR3: AWSVTSGRYGEKLF
V: TRBV6-5; J: TRBJ1-6; CDR3: ASNQGYNSPLH
V: TRBV3-1/TRBV3-2; J: TRBJ2-5; CDR3: ASSQVDPRGAQY
V: TRBV6-4; J: TRBJ2-3; CDR3: ASSQQGAPTDTQY
V: TRBV5-4; J: TRBJ2-2; CDR3: ASSSPPRAGPTSNTGELF
V: TRBV28; J: TRBJ2-7; CDR3: ASTSWGVYYEQY
V: TRBV28; J: TRBJ2-5; CDR3: ASSLSGTQY
V: TRBV19; J: TRBJ1-6; CDR3: ASSSDVSSVNSPLH
V: TRBV25-1; J: TRBJ1-6; CDR3: ASSEAGIGSPLH
V: TRBV2; J: TRBJ1-5; CDR3: ASTRTGLNQPQH
V: TRBV20-1; J: TRBJ2-5; CDR3: SAGTAETQY
V: TRBV11-2; J: TRBJ1-4; CDR3: ASSLGTSTNEKLF
V: TRBV6-5; J: TRBJ2-7; CDR3: ASRNPGQGEYEQY
V: TRBV28; J: TRBJ1-4; CDR3: ASRPGQGNEKLF
V: TRBV5-1; J: TRBJ2-2; CDR3: ASSFMQNTGELF